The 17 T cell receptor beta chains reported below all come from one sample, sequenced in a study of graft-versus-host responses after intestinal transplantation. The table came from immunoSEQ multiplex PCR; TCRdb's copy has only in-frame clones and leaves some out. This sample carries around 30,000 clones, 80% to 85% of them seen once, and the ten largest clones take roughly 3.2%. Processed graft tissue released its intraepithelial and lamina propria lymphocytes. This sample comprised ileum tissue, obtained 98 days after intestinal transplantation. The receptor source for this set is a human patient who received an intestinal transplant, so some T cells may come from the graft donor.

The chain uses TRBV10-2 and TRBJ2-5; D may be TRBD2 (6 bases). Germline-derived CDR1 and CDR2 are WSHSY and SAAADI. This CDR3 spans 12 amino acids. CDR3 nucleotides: TGCGCTCACCCGACCCGGGGGGAGACCCAGTACTTC. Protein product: CAHPTRGETQYF.

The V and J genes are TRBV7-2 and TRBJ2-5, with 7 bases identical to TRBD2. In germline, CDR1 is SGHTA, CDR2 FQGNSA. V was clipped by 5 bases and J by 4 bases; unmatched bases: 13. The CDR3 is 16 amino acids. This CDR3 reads CASSPFGTTGRETQYF. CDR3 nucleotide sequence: TGTGCCAGCAGCCCTTTCGGGACTACGGGGAGAGAGACCCAGTACTTC.

CDR3 loop: CASSLGAGGTYEQYF. The CDR3 nucleotides are TGCGCCAGCAGCTTGGGAGCGGGGGGGACCTACGAGCAGTACTTC. The rearrangement uses TRBV5-1 and TRBJ2-7; the match to TRBD2 covers 10 bases. Germline CDR1 reads SGHRS; CDR2 reads YFSETQ. Trimming at V came to 0 bases and at J to 2 bases, leaving 2 bases not matched to a gene. The CDR3 totals 15 residues.

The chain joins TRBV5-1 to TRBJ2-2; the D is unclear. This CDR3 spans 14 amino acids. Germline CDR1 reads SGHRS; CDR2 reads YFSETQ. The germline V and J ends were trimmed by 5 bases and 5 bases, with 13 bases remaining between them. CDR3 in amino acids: CASSRRPGTGELFF. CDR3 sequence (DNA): TGCGCCAGCAGTCGAAGACCCGGGACCGGGGAGCTGTTTTTT. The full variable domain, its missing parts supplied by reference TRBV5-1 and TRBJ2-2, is KAGVTQTPRYLIKTRGQQVTLSCSPISGHRSVSWYQQTPGQGLQFLFEYFSETQRNKGNFPGRFSGRQFSNSRSEMNVSTLELGDSALYLCASSRRPGTGELFFGEGSRLTVL.

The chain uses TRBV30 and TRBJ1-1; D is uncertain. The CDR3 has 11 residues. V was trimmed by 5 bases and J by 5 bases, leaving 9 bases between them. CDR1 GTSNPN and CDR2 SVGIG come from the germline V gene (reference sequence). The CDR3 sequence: CAWAWGTEAFF. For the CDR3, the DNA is TGTGCCTGGGCTTGGGGTACTGAAGCTTTCTTT.

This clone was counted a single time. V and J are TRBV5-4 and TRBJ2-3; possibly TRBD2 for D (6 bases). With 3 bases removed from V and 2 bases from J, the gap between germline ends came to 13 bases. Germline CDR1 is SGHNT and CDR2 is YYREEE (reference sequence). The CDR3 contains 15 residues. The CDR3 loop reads CASSSPGVVTDTQYF. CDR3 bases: TGTGCCAGCAGCTCACCGGGGGTCGTCACAGATACGCAGTATTTT.

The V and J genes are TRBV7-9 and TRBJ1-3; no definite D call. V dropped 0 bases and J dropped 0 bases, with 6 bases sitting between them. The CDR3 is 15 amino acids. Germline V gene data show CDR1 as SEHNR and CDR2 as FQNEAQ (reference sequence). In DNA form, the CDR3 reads TGTGCCAGCAGCTTAGCGGACTCCTCTGGAAACACCATATATTTT. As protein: CASSLADSSGNTIYF.

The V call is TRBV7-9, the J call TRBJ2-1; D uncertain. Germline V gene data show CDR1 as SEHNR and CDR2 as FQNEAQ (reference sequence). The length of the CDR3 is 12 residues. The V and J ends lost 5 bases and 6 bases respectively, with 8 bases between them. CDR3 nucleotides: TGTGCCAGCAGCCATCTAAGCAATGAGCAGTTCTTC. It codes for CASSHLSNEQFF.

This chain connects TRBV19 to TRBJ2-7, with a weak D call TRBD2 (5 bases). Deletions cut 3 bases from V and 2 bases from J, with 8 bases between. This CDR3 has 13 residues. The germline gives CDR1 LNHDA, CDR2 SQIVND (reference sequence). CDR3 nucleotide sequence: TGTGCCAGTAGTATGGGGAGCACCTACGAGCAGTACTTC. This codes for CASSMGSTYEQYF.

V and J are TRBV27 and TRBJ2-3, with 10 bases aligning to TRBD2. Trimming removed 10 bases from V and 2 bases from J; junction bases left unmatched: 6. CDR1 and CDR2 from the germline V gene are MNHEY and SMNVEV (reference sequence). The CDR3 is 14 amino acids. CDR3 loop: CATRTSGYTDTQYF. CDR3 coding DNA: TGTGCCACCAGGACTAGCGGTTACACAGATACGCAGTATTTT.

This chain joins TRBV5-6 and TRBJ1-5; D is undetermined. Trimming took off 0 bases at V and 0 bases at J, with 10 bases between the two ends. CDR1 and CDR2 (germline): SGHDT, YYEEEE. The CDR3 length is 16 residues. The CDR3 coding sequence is TGTGCCAGCAGCTTGGGAGGCCTCAATAGCAATCAGCCCCAGCATTTT. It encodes CASSLGGLNSNQPQHF.

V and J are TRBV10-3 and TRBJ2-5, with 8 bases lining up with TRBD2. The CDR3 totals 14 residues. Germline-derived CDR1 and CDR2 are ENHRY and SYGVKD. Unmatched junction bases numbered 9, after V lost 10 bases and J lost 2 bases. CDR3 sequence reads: CATAREGGQETQYF. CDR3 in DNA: TGTGCCACAGCCCGGGAGGGTGGTCAAGAGACCCAGTACTTC.

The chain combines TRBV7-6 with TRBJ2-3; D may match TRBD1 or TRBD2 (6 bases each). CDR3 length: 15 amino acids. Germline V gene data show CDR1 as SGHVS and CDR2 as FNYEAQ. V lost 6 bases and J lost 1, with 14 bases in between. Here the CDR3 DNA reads TGTGCCAGCAGACTAGGGGGGAGCGGCACAGATACGCAGTATTTT. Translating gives CASRLGGSGTDTQYF.

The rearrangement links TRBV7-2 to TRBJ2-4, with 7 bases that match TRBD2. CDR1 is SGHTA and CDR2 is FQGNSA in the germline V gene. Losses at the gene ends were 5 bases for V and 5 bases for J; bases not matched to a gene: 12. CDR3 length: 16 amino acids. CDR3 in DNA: TGTGCCAGCAGCCCACGTCCGAGCGGGGCGGAAAACATTCAGTACTTC. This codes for CASSPRPSGAENIQYF.

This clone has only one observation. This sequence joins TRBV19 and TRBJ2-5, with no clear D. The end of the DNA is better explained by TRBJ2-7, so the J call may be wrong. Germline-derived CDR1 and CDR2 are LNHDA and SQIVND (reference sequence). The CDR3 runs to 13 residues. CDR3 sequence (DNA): TGTGCCAGTAGTAACTCACTCCCGTACGAGCAGTACTTC. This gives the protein CASSNSLPYEQYF.

The CDR3 protein is CASGRLERETQYF. The CDR3 DNA sequence: TGTGCCAGCGGACGACTAGAGAGGGAGACCCAGTACTTC. The V call is TRBV28, the J call TRBJ2-5, with D perhaps TRBD2 (6 bases). Looked up from germline, CDR1 is MDHEN and CDR2 is SYDVKM. Trimming stripped 8 bases from V and 5 bases from J, with 15 bases between. The CDR3 runs to 13 residues.

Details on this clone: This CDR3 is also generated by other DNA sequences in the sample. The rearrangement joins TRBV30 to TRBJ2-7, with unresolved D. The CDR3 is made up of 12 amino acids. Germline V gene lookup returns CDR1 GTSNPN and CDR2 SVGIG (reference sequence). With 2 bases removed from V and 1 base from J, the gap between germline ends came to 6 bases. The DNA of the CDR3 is TGTGCCTGGAGTTTCAGTTCCTACGAGCAGTACTTC. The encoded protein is CAWSFSSYEQYF.